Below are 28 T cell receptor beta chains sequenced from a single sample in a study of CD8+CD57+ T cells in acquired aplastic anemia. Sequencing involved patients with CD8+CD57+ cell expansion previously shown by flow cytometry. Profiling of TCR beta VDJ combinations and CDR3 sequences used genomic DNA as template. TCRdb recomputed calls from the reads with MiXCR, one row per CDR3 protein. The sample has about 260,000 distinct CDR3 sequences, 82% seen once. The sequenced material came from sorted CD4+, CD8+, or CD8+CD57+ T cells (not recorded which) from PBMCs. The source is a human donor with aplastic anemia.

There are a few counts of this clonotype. The CDR3 nucleotides read TGCAGTGCTAGAGATAGGGGCAATGAGCAGTTCTTC. This codes for CSARDRGNEQFF. This sequence joins TRBV20-1 and TRBJ2-1; D is possibly TRBD1 (5 bases). Germline-derived CDR1 and CDR2 are DFQATT and SNEGSKA (reference sequence). V was pared by 0 bases and J by 6 bases, with 6 bases between. The CDR3 runs to 12 residues.

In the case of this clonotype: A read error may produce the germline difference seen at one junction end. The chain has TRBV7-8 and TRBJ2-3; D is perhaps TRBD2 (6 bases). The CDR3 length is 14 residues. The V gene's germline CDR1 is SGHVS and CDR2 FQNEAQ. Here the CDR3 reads CASSFAPGGDTQSF. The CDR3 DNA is TGTGCCAGCAGCTTTGCTCCAGGCGGGGATACGCAGTCTTTT.

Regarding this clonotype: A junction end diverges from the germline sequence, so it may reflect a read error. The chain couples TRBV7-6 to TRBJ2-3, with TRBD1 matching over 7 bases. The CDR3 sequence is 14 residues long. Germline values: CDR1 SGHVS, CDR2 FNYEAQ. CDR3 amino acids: CASSLDRGNSPPHF. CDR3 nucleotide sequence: TGTGCCAGCAGCTTAGACAGGGGCAATTCTCCCCCCCATTTT.

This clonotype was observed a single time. The CDR3, as DNA: TGTGCCAGCAGCACACAGGGGACCTGGGGAGAGACCCAGCAGTACGTC. Protein: CASSTQGTWGETQQYV. V and J are TRBV7-3 and TRBJ2-7; TRBD1 agrees at 7 bases. Germline CDR1 SGHTA, CDR2 FQGTGA. This CDR3 is built from 16 residues. The trim removed 5 bases at V and 8 bases at J, leaving 18 bases unmatched.

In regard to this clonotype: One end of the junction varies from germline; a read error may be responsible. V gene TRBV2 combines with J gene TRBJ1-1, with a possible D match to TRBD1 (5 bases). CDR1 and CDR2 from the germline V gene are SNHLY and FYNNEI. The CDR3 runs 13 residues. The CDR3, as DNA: TGTGCCAGCAGTTACGGGGGTGAGCCTGAAGATTTCTTT. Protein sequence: CASSYGGEPEDFF.

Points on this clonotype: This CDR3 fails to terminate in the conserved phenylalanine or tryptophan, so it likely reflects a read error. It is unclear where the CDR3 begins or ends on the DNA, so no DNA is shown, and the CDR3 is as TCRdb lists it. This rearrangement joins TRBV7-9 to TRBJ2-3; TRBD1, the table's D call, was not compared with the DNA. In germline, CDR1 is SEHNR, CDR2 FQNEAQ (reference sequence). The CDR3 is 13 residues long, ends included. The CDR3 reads CASGLVPGELLFG.

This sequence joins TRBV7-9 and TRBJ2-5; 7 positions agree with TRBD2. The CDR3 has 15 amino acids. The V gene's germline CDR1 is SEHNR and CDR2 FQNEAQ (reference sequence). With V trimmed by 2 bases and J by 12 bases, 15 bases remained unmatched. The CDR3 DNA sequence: TGTGCCAGCAGCTTAAGGCTAGCGGCATACGAGACAGAGTACTTC. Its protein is CASSLRLAAYETEYF.

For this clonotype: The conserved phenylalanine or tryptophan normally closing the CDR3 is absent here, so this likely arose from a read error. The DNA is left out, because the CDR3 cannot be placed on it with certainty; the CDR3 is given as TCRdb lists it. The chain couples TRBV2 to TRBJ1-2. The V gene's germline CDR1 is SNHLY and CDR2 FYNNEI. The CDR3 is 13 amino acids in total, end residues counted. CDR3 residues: CASSFTSAVGCSS.

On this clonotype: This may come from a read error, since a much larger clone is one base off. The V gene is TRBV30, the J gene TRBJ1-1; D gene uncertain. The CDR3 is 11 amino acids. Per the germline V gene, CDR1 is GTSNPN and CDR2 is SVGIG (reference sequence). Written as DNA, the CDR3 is TGTGCCTGGAGTTGGGCAGATGAAGCTTCCTTT. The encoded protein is CAWSWADEASF.

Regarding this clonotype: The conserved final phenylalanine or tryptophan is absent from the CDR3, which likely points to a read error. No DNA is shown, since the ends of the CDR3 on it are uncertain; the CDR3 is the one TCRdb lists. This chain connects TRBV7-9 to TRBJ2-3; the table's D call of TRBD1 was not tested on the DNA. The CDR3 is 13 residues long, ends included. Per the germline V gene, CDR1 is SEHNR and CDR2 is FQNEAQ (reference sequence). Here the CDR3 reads CASSVGSGAGEQY.

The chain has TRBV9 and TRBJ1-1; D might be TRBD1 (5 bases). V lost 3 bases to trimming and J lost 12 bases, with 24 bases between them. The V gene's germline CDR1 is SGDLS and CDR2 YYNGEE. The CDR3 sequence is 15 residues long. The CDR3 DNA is TGTGCCAGCAGCGCCGCAGGGCAGAGCACAGCTACGCCTTTCTTT. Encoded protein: CASSAAGQSTATPFF. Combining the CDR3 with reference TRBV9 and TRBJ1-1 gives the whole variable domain DSGVTQTPKHLITATGQRVTLRCSPRSGDLSVYWYQQSLDQGLQFLIQYYNGEERAKGNILERFSAQQFPDLHSELNLSSLELGDSALYFCASSAAGQSTATPFFGQGTRLTVV.

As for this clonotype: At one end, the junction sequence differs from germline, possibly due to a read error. Written as DNA, the CDR3 is TGTGCCAGCAGCTTAGCGAGAGGTCCTACGCCGTATTTT. This encodes CASSLARGPTPYF. The rearrangement joins TRBV7-8 to TRBJ2-3; no firm D call. Germline V lookup: CDR1 SGHVS, CDR2 FQNEAQ. The CDR3 spans 13 residues.

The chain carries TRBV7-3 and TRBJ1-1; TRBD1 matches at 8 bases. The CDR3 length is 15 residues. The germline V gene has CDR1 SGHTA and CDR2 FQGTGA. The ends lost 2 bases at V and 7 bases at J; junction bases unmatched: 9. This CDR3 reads CASSLDLTGDDEAFF. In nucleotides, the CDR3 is TGTGCCAGCAGCTTAGATCTGACAGGGGATGATGAAGCTTTCTTT.

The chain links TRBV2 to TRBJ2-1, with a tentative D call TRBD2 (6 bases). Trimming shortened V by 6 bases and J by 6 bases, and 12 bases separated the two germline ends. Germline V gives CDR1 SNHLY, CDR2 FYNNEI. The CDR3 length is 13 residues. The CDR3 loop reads CASRGGGINEQFF. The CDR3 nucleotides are TGTGCCAGCAGAGGTGGGGGGATCAATGAGCAGTTCTTC.

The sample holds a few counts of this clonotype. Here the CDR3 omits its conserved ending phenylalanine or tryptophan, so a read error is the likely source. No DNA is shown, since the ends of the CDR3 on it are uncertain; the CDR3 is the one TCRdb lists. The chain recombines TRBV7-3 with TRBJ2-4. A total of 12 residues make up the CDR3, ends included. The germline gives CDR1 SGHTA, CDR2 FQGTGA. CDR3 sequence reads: CASARDANAVEH.

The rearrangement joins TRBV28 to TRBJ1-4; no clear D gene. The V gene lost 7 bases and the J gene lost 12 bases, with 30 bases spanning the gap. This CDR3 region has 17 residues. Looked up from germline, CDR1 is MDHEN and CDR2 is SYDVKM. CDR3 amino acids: CASTLPRGTQNIGELFF. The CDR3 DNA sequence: TGTGCCAGCACCTTACCTCGAGGAACCCAAAATATTGGAGAACTGTTTTTT.

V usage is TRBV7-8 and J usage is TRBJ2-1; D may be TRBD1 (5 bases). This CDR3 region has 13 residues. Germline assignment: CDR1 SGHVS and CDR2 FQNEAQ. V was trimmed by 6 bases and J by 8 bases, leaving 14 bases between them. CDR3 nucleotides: TGTGCCAGCAGTGTTGGGGCAATCCATGAGCAGTTCTTC. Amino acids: CASSVGAIHEQFF. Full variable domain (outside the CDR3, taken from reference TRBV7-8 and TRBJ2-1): GAGVSQSPRYKVAKRGQDVALRCDPISGHVSLFWYQQALGQGPEFLTYFQNEAQLDKSGLPSDRFFAERPEGSVSTLKIQRTQQEDSAVYLCASSVGAIHEQFFGPGTRLTVL.

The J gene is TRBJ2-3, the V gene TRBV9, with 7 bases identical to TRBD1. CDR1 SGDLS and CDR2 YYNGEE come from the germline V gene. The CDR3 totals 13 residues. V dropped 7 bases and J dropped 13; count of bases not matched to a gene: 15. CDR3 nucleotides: TGTGCCAGCGGCGAAGGGGGACAGAGCACAGAGTATTTT. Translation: CASGEGGQSTEYF. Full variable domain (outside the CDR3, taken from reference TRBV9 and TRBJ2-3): DSGVTQTPKHLITATGQRVTLRCSPRSGDLSVYWYQQSLDQGLQFLIQYYNGEERAKGNILERFSAQQFPDLHSELNLSSLELGDSALYFCASGEGGQSTEYFGPGTRLTVL.

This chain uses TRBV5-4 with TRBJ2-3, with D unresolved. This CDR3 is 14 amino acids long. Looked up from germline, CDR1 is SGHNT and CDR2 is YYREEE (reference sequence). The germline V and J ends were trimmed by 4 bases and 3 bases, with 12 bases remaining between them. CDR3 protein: CASSPFALTDTQYF. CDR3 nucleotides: TGTGCCAGCAGCCCCTTCGCTTTGACAGATACGCAGTATTTT.

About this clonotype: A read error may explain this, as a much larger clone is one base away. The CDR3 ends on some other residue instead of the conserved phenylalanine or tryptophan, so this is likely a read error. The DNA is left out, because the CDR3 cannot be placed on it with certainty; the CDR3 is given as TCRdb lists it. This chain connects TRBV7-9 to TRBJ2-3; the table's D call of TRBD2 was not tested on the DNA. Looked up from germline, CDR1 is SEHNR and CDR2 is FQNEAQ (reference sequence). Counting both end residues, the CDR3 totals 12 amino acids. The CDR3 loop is CASSVQRSGGSD.

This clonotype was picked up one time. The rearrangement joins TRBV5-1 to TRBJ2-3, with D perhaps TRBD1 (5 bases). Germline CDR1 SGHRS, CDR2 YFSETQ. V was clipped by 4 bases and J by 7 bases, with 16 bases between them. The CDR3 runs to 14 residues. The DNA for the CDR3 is TGCGCCAGCAGCGATGACAGCATCAACAATACGCAGTATTTT. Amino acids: CASSDDSINNTQYF.

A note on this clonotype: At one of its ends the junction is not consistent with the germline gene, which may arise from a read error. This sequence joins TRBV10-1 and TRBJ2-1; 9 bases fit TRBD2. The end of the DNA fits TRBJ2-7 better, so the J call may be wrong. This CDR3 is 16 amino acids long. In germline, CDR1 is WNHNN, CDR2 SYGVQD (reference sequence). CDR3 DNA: TGTGCCTGCAGCTTGCAAAAGAGCGGGGGGAGCGATGAGCAGTACTTC. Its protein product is CACSLQKSGGSDEQYF.

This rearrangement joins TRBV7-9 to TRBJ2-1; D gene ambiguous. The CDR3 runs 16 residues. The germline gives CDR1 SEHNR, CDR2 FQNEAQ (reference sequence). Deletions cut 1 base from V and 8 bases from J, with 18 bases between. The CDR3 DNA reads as TGTGCCAGCAGCTTAGTGGGCGGAAACGGTCACGATGAGCAGTTCTTC. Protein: CASSLVGGNGHDEQFF.

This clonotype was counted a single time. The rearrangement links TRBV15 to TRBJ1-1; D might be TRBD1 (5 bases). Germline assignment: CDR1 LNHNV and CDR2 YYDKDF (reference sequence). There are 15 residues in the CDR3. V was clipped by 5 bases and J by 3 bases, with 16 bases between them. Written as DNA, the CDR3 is TGTGCCACCAGCGGGGCGGCGGGCGTCGACACTGAAGCTTTCTTT. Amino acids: CATSGAAGVDTEAFF.

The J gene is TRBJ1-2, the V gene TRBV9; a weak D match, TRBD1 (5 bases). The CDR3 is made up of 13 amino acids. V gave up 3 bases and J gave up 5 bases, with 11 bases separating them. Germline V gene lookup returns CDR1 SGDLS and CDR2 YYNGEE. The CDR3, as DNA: TGTGCCAGCAGCGGACAGAGCCTTTATGGCTACACCTTC. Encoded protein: CASSGQSLYGYTF.

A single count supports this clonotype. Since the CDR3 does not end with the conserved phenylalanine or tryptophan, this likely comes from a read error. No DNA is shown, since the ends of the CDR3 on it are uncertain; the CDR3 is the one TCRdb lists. The CDR3 reads CASSSRVRGLDY. V gene TRBV7-3 combines with J gene TRBJ2-7; TRBD1, the table's D call, lacks a check against the DNA. CDR1 and CDR2 from the germline V gene are SGHTA and FQGTGA. The CDR3 comprises 12 residues, both ends counted.

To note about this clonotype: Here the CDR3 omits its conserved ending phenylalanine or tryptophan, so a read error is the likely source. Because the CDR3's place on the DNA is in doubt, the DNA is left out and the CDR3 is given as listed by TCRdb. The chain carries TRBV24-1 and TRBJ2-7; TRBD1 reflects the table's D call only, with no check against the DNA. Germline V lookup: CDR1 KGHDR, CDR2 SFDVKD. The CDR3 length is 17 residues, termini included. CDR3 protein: CATLAGDTGELFFGECS.

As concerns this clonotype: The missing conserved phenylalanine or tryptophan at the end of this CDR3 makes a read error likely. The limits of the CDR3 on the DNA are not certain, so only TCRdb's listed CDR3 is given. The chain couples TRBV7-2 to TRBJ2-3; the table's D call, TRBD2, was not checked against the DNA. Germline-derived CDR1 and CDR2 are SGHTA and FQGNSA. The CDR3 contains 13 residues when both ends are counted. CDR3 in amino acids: CASSESWSGGTEQ.